This T cell receptor beta chain was captured by sequencing in a study of CD8 T cells in Susac syndrome. When the RNA was reverse transcribed, random hexamers were used with an input of roughly 0.45 to 1 ug. TCRdb ran MiXCR on the immunoSEQ multiplex PCR reads and lists one entry per CDR3 protein. The repertoire holds roughly 150,000 distinct CDR3 sequences, with about 92% as singletons. The study sequenced TCR beta in blood CD8+ and CD4+ T cells. Material for sequencing was CD4+ T cells from PBMCs. This sequence was found in a human donor in good health.

The CDR3, as DNA: TGTGCCTGGAGTGATGGGGGTGATGAAAAACTGTTTTTT. Translated: CAWSDGGDEKLFF. The chain recombines TRBV30 with TRBJ1-4; D is possibly TRBD1 (5 bases). The CDR3 totals 13 residues. CDR1 is GTSNPN and CDR2 is SVGIG in the germline V gene (reference sequence). V was trimmed by 1 base and J by 6 bases, leaving 9 bases between them.